This entry is about one T cell receptor beta chain. There is no known antigen for this receptor. Per-base quality was not reported, and no clone a single base away is much larger than it. According to the germline V gene, CDR1 reads SGHNT and CDR2 reads YENEEA. From the cysteine through the phenylalanine, the CDR3 covers 16 amino acids. The entry retains the CDR3 DNA only, 48 bases that are in frame from base 1. V ends up 0 bases short and J 9 bases short, with an unmatched junction base count of 10. The CDR3 regions of human TCRbeta chains were analyzed by immunosequencing. The original methods were these. TCRs in the repertoires were compared against a reference library of SARS-CoV-2-specific TCRs that had been generated with the MIRA antigen-specificity platform. Breadth meant the fraction of unique TCRs that were SARS-CoV-2-associated, whereas depth meant the fraction of total T cells that were SARS-CoV-2-associated. Each spike-specific TCR was assigned to its reactive spike region and to a CD4 or CD8 class using the MIRA data. Log10-transformed breadth and depth values were compared by one-way ANOVA with Sidak's multiple comparisons tests. The immuneACCESS repertoire file appears here via TCRdb, limited to in-frame rearrangements. These files lack a portion of the clones; in checked studies, under half of the deficit traces to unresolved V genes, and the cause of the others is not known. Clone size and the V and J calls come from that table; the DNA yielded D and trimming. The sample table contains roughly 140,000 clones; only one count was recorded for about 93% of them. Roughly 5% of the sample lies in the top ten.

This record comes from a study of T cell responses to AZD1222 COVID-19 vaccine (dated by TCRdb to about 2021). Some background on the complete study: AZD1222 recipients whose second dose came at about 4 weeks and those whose second dose came at about 12 weeks were combined into one group, since spike-specific TCR depth and breadth did not differ between the two schedules. Trial participants were enrolled by age into subgroups of 18-55, 56-69 and 70-plus years, and around 150, 28 and 57 TCR-sequenced participants, respectively, were included in these subgroups. A total of 240 or so trial participants underwent TCR sequencing, of whom about 210 had received two doses of AZD1222 and some 26 had received two doses of the MenACWY control vaccine. The paper's findings and limits, for the study overall: In the small 56-69-year group, the increase in depth fell short of significance, most likely because of low power. Most participants were white British and females outnumbered males, and the authors suggested that clonal diversity may have been underestimated. Because no day 14 peak-response samples were available, the repertoires could be characterized only after the peak T cell response. Spike-specific TCR breadth and depth rose significantly after two AZD1222 doses compared with day 0 and with MenACWY recipients. Only a handful of AZD1222 recipients were SARS-CoV-2 seropositive at baseline, limiting conclusions about previously exposed vaccinees. Reportedly, close to half of the unique spike-specific TCRs recognized epitopes lying outside the regions that are mutated in the B.1.351 and B.1.1.7 variants. The vaccine-associated CD4 TCRs covered the entire spike protein, and the dominant responses fell in regions 160-218 and 743-854.

The time point label on this specimen signifies: baseline before first vaccination. Samples from vaccinated people were obtained from the UK trials COV001 and COV002, which included a single-blind randomized controlled phase 2/3 trial of AZD1222 (ChAdOx1 nCoV-19) in healthy adults. For TCRbeta chain sequencing, PBMC samples from trial participants were taken at day 0 and at day 28 after the second dose. The chain employs TRBV11-3 and TRBJ2-1; 8 bases in between match TRBD2. Here the sequenced sample was peripheral blood, taken on day 0 of AZD1222 vaccination. This receptor was identified in an adult in good health. The CDR3 protein sequence reads: CASSLDFSGGPIEQFF. The sequenced DNA: TGTGCCAGCAGCTTAGATTTCTCGGGAGGGCCAATTGAGCAGTTCTTC.